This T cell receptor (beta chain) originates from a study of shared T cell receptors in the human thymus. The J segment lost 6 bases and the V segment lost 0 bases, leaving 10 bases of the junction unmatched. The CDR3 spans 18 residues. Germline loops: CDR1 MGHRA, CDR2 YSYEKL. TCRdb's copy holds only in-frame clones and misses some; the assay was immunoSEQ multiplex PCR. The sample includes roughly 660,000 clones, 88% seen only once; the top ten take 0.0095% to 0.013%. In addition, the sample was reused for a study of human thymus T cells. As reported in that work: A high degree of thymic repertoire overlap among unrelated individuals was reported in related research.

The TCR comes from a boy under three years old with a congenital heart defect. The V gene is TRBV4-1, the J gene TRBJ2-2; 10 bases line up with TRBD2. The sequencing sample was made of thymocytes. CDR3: CASSQDLGAGGLSGELFF. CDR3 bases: TGCGCCAGCAGCCAAGATCTGGGAGCGGGAGGGCTCTCCGGGGAGCTGTTTTTT.